The next 15 T cell receptor beta chains were all read from a single sample in a study of shared clonotypes between healthy human individuals. The naive CD8 subset, CD45RO-negative cells positively selected for CCR7, excluded terminally differentiated effector memory CD45RA+ cells. Assay used: immunoSEQ multiplex PCR; TCRdb lists only in-frame clones, some missing. The sample holds 600,000 or so clones, roughly 95% seen once. Sequencing used naive CD8+ T cells sorted from blood. These receptor sequences come from a woman aged 25 to 39 in good health.

DNA of the CDR3: TGTGCCAGCAGCGCCCTTAGGGGGACGGGAATTAATCAGCCCCAGCATTTT. The encoded protein is CASSALRGTGINQPQHF. V and J are TRBV2 and TRBJ1-5, with a possible D match to TRBD1 (6 bases). The V gene's germline CDR1 is SNHLY and CDR2 FYNNEI. The V end was cut by 6 bases, the J end by 4 bases, with 22 bases between. The CDR3 has 17 residues.

Turning to this clone: Other DNA variants within this sample encode the same CDR3. The V gene is TRBV6-6, the J gene TRBJ2-7, with D unresolved. Trimming took 5 bases from V and 4 from J, leaving 9 bases between them. The germline gives CDR1 MNHNY, CDR2 SVGAGI (reference sequence). This CDR3 has 12 residues. The CDR3 reads CASSPDGYEQYF. Written as DNA, the CDR3 is TGTGCCAGCAGTCCTGACGGATACGAGCAGTACTTC.

The V and J genes are TRBV28 and TRBJ2-4, with a weak D call TRBD2 (6 bases). V was cut by 6 bases and J by 9 bases, with 24 bases left in between. The germline V gene has CDR1 MDHEN and CDR2 SYDVKM. CDR3 length equals 16 residues. In nucleotides, the CDR3 is TGTGCCAGCAGCACTAACCCCGGGGGTGTGGGGGTCATTCAGTACTTC. It is translated as CASSTNPGGVGVIQYF.

J is TRBJ1-5 and V is TRBV30; no reliable D call. The CDR3 totals 11 residues. From germline, CDR1 is GTSNPN and CDR2 SVGIG (reference sequence). V was clipped by 0 bases and J by 9 bases, with 6 bases between them. DNA of the CDR3: TGTGCCTGGAGTGTAGACGGGCCCCAGCATTTT. Translating it yields CAWSVDGPQHF.

V is TRBV29-1 and J is TRBJ1-2; a weak D match, TRBD1 (5 bases). The V end lost 0 bases, the J end lost 4 bases, and 9 bases lay between the germline ends. Germline CDR1 reads SQVTM; CDR2 reads ANQGSEA. The CDR3 spans 13 residues. The CDR3 DNA reads TGCAGCGTTGAAGAAGGGGAGGGCTATGGCTACACCTTC. Translated, it gives CSVEEGEGYGYTF.

The V call is TRBV6-5, the J call TRBJ1-1; perhaps TRBD1 as D (6 bases). V was pared by 2 bases and J by 7 bases, with 17 bases between. Germline CDR1 is MNHEY and CDR2 is SVGAGI. CDR3 size: 15 residues. CDR3: CASSYLKGGQFEAFF. CDR3 sequence (DNA): TGTGCCAGCAGTTACCTAAAAGGGGGACAATTTGAAGCTTTCTTT.

The chain links TRBV15 to TRBJ2-3; 7 nucleotides agree with TRBD2. The CDR3 loop spans 12 amino acids. The germline CDR1 and CDR2 sequences are LNHNV and YYDKDF (reference sequence). The V gene end was trimmed by 8 bases and the J gene end by 2 bases; junction bases not matched to a gene: 1. The CDR3 loop is CATGTTTDTQYF. The CDR3 DNA is TGTGCCACCGGGACTACCACAGATACGCAGTATTTT.

CDR3 sequence reads: CASSSHLQGTGEQYF. DNA of the CDR3: TGTGCCAGCAGTTCCCACCTACAGGGGACAGGAGAGCAGTACTTC. V and J are TRBV27 and TRBJ2-7; 8 positions agree with TRBD1. Germline V gene data show CDR1 as MNHEY and CDR2 as SMNVEV (reference sequence). Trimming cost V 4 bases and J 7 bases; bases outside gene matches: 12. CDR3 length: 15 residues.

The rearrangement joins TRBV28 to TRBJ2-7, with D hard to call. This CDR3 comprises 13 residues. The V gene lost 6 bases and the J gene lost 7 bases, with 16 bases spanning the gap. The germline V gene has CDR1 MDHEN and CDR2 SYDVKM. The CDR3 DNA reads TGTGCCAGCAGCCCAGGACCCGATCTGGAGCAGTACTTC. Residues: CASSPGPDLEQYF.

The V gene is TRBV27, the J gene TRBJ2-7, with 9 bases matching TRBD2. V shed 6 bases and J 2 bases; nucleotides not matched to a gene: 8. The germline CDR1 and CDR2 sequences are MNHEY and SMNVEV (reference sequence). The CDR3 extends over 15 amino acids. Here the CDR3 reads CASRIAGLATYEQYF. The CDR3 DNA is TGTGCCAGCAGGATAGCGGGACTAGCAACCTACGAGCAGTACTTC.

This rearrangement joins TRBV13 to TRBJ2-1, with D tentatively TRBD1 or TRBD2 (5 bases each). The CDR3 has 16 amino acids. Trimming took 4 bases from V and 0 from J, leaving 13 bases between them. CDR1 is PRHDT, CDR2 FYEKMQ, per germline (reference sequence). CDR3 DNA sequence: TGTGCCAGCAGCTCCGGGGACCGCCTCTCCTACAATGAGCAGTTCTTC. Its protein is CASSSGDRLSYNEQFF.

V gene TRBV19 combines with J gene TRBJ1-5; the D is unclear. V dropped 3 bases and J dropped 4 bases, with 7 bases sitting between them. Germline V gives CDR1 LNHDA, CDR2 SQIVND (reference sequence). The CDR3 consists of 13 residues. The CDR3 spells CASSMAGNQPQHF. The CDR3 bases are TGTGCCAGTAGTATGGCCGGGAATCAGCCCCAGCATTTT. Using reference TRBV19 and TRBJ1-5 for the parts outside the CDR3, the full variable domain is DGGITQSPKYLFRKEGQNVTLSCEQNLNHDAMYWYRQDPGQGLRLIYYSQIVNDFQKGDIAEGYSVSREKKESFPLTVTSAQKNPTAFYLCASSMAGNQPQHFGDGTRLSIL.

This chain joins TRBV29-1 and TRBJ1-4; D is undetermined. The CDR3 length is 12 residues. Deletions cut 6 bases from V and 8 bases from J, with 13 bases between. Per the germline V gene, CDR1 is SQVTM and CDR2 is ANQGSEA. Here the CDR3 reads CSVTDTDEKLFF. The CDR3, as DNA: TGCAGCGTCACCGATACGGACGAAAAACTGTTTTTT.

The CDR3 protein is CASKRDSKTYEQYF. The CDR3 nucleotides are TGCGCCAGCAAACGGGACAGCAAAACATACGAGCAGTACTTC. The V call is TRBV5-1, the J call TRBJ2-7, with 7 bases that match TRBD1. After removal of 6 bases from V and 4 bases from J, the junction contained 10 bases not matched to a gene. CDR1 and CDR2 from the germline V gene are SGHRS and YFSETQ. The CDR3 is 14 residues long.

The V and J genes are TRBV11-1 and TRBJ2-7, with 7 bases matching TRBD1. Germline V CDR1 and CDR2: SGHAT, FQDESV (reference sequence). The ends lost 1 base at V and 2 bases at J; junction bases unmatched: 2. The CDR3 is 14 residues long. This chain's CDR3 is CASSLGQGAYEQYF. The CDR3 DNA is TGTGCCAGCAGCTTAGGACAGGGCGCCTACGAGCAGTACTTC.